This T cell receptor beta chain stems from a study of blood T cell repertoires in COVID-19. Study background: Some COVID-19 samples were acute and others convalescent; all came from the United States, Italy and Spain.

This table comes from immunoSEQ multiplex PCR, and its TCRdb copy is limited to in-frame clones, with some not included. The table lists approximately 150,000 clones, nearly 85% of them singletons. The V and J ends lost 2 bases and 6 bases, in that order; junction bases with no gene match: 3. The CDR3 is made up of 13 amino acids. CDR1 is MNHNS, CDR2 SASEGT, per germline. Participants' reported clinical history set cohort assignment. This clone was seen once. This TCR was sampled from a man between 50 and 59 years old in a cohort exposed to, infected with or recovered from COVID-19 (not recorded which). Sequencing used PBMCs or T cells enriched from blood (not recorded which). The genes are TRBV6-1 and TRBJ1-2; 7 bases are a match to TRBD1. The CDR3 DNA follows: TGTGCCAGCAGTGAACAGGGGGTCGATGGCTACACCTTC. This encodes CASSEQGVDGYTF.